These 15 T cell receptor beta chains came from one sample sequenced in a study of shared clonotypes between healthy human individuals. Terminally differentiated effector memory CD45RA+ cells were left out of the naive CD8 fraction, which was CD45RO-negative and positively selected for CCR7. Here immunoSEQ multiplex PCR was the method, and the copy in TCRdb shows in-frame clones only, minus some. Here the sample spans some 2.1 million clones, 93% being singletons. The material sequenced was naive CD8+ T cells from PBMCs. The receptors stem from a man aged 18 to 29 in good health. Some clones in this sample may be carry-over from other donors' samples.

V usage is TRBV27 and J usage is TRBJ2-5; 7 nucleotides agree with TRBD1. The CDR3 covers 14 residues. Germline V lookup: CDR1 MNHEY, CDR2 SMNVEV (reference sequence). V shed 7 bases and J 5 bases; nucleotides not matched to a gene: 10. The CDR3 spells CASNPTGPQETQYF. The CDR3 bases are TGTGCCAGCAACCCGACAGGGCCCCAGGAGACCCAGTACTTC.

V usage is TRBV13 and J usage is TRBJ1-4, with a weak D call TRBD1 (5 bases). This CDR3 region has 16 residues. Per the germline V gene, CDR1 is PRHDT and CDR2 is FYEKMQ (reference sequence). Trimming removed 5 bases from V and 3 bases from J, with 16 bases in between. CDR3 sequence reads: CASSPQGENANEKLFF. For the CDR3, the DNA is TGTGCCAGCAGCCCCCAGGGAGAGAATGCTAATGAAAAACTGTTTTTT.

J is TRBJ2-7 and V is TRBV27; D is ambiguous. CDR3 size: 15 residues. The V gene's germline CDR1 is MNHEY and CDR2 SMNVEV (reference sequence). V was clipped by 3 bases and J by 5 bases, with 17 bases between them. This CDR3 is CASSLSREILHEQYF. CDR3 nucleotide sequence: TGTGCCAGCAGTTTGAGTAGAGAAATCCTCCACGAGCAGTACTTC.

The V gene is TRBV28, the J gene TRBJ1-5; D may be TRBD1 (5 bases). The CDR3 length is 16 residues. Germline V gene sequence: CDR1 MDHEN, CDR2 SYDVKM. V was cut by 3 bases and J by 6 bases, with 18 bases left in between. CDR3 amino acids: CASSFLGVGAPQPQHF. Here the CDR3 DNA reads TGTGCCAGCAGTTTCCTAGGGGTAGGGGCTCCTCAGCCCCAGCATTTT. Full variable domain (rest looked up from reference TRBV28 and TRBJ1-5): DVKVTQSSRYLVKRTGEKVFLECVQDMDHENMFWYRQDPGLGLRLIYFSYDVKMKEKGDIPEGYSVSREKKERFSLILESASTNQTSMYLCASSFLGVGAPQPQHFGDGTRLSIL.

The V gene is TRBV15, the J gene TRBJ2-1; 7 bases fit TRBD2. V lost 3 bases, J lost 8 bases, and 13 bases stayed unmatched. CDR1 is LNHNV and CDR2 is YYDKDF in the germline V gene (reference sequence). The CDR3 totals 16 residues. DNA of the CDR3: TGTGCCACCAGCAGTGCCGAGGCGGGAGAAGGGGATGAGCAGTTCTTC. Protein sequence: CATSSAEAGEGDEQFF.

This clone was seen once. The chain has TRBV13 and TRBJ2-7; 15 bases are a match to TRBD2. The CDR3 extends over 17 amino acids. The ends lost 5 bases at V and 2 bases at J; junction bases unmatched: 7. The germline gives CDR1 PRHDT, CDR2 FYEKMQ (reference sequence). The CDR3 region has the DNA TGTGCCAGCAGCCCGCGGACTAGCGGGAGGGCACCCTACGAGCAGTACTTC. Its protein product is CASSPRTSGRAPYEQYF. Variable domain in full (rest from reference TRBV13 and TRBJ2-7): AAGVIQSPRHLIKEKRETATLKCYPIPRHDTVYWYQQGPGQDPQFLISFYEKMQSDKGSIPDRFSAQQFSDYHSELNMSSLELGDSALYFCASSPRTSGRAPYEQYFGPGTRLTVT.

V and J are TRBV6-6 and TRBJ2-1; 8 bases align to TRBD2. The V segment lost 4 bases and the J segment 1 base; nucleotides outside the gene matches: 3. From germline, CDR1 is MNHNY and CDR2 SVGAGI (reference sequence). This CDR3 comprises 15 residues. This CDR3 reads CASSSAGGSYNEQFF. The DNA for the CDR3 is TGTGCCAGCAGTTCGGCGGGAGGTTCCTACAATGAGCAGTTCTTC.

The chain uses TRBV7-3 and TRBJ2-3; 8 bases match TRBD2. J gave up 0 bases and V 2 bases, and 4 bases lay outside the gene matches. CDR1 and CDR2 from the germline V gene are SGHTA and FQGTGA. CDR3 length: 16 residues. The CDR3 sequence is CASSLLASGSTDTQYF. CDR3 bases: TGTGCCAGCAGCTTACTGGCTAGCGGGAGCACAGATACGCAGTATTTT.

This chain links TRBV19 with TRBJ2-1; D remains unclear. The CDR3 sequence is 13 residues long. From germline, CDR1 is LNHDA and CDR2 SQIVND (reference sequence). Trimming took 3 bases from V and 5 from J, leaving 8 bases between them. The CDR3 sequence: CASSIPQNNEQFF. CDR3 nucleotides: TGTGCCAGTAGTATCCCCCAGAACAATGAGCAGTTCTTC.

This rearrangement joins TRBV7-3 to TRBJ2-1; TRBD2 matches at 7 bases. The trim removed 5 bases at V and 0 bases at J, leaving 7 bases unmatched. This CDR3 contains 16 residues. Per the germline V gene, CDR1 is SGHTA and CDR2 is FQGTGA. CDR3 nucleotide sequence: TGTGCCAGCAGCCCACGAGCGGGAAGCTCCTACAATGAGCAGTTCTTC. It yields the protein CASSPRAGSSYNEQFF.

The V gene is TRBV6-1, the J gene TRBJ2-3; TRBD2 is a possible D gene (6 bases). Per the germline V gene, CDR1 is MNHNS and CDR2 is SASEGT. The CDR3 is 15 residues long. V was shortened by 8 bases and J by 0 bases, with 15 bases between the two germline ends. CDR3 in amino acids: CASRTERVSTDTQYF. The CDR3 DNA sequence: TGTGCCAGCCGAACCGAGCGGGTTAGCACAGATACGCAGTATTTT.

The chain uses TRBV6-5 and TRBJ1-1, with unresolved D. The germline V and J ends were trimmed by 4 bases and 0 bases, with 12 bases remaining between them. The CDR3 totals 15 residues. Germline CDR1 and CDR2: MNHEY and SVGAGI. The CDR3 nucleotides are TGTGCCAGCAGTTCGCGGGGAGCTATGAACACTGAAGCTTTCTTT. Its protein is CASSSRGAMNTEAFF.

The J gene is TRBJ2-2, the V gene TRBV13; D may be TRBD1 (6 bases). The germline CDR1 and CDR2 sequences are PRHDT and FYEKMQ (reference sequence). Trimming took off 0 bases at V and 2 bases at J, with 7 bases between the two ends. This CDR3 has 15 amino acids. CDR3 nucleotide sequence: TGTGCCAGCAGCTTAGGCAGGGGAAACACCGGGGAGCTGTTTTTT. This codes for CASSLGRGNTGELFF. Based on the CDR3 plus reference TRBV13 and TRBJ2-2, the full variable domain is AAGVIQSPRHLIKEKRETATLKCYPIPRHDTVYWYQQGPGQDPQFLISFYEKMQSDKGSIPDRFSAQQFSDYHSELNMSSLELGDSALYFCASSLGRGNTGELFFGEGSRLTVL.

The chain has TRBV1 and TRBJ2-7; the tabulated D call, TRBD2, remains unverified against the DNA. TRBV1 corresponds to a pseudogene. The CDR3 spans 20 residues. CDR3 protein: CTSSQEARRGVERDSYEQYF. The CDR3 region has the DNA TGCACCAGCAGCCAGGAGGCACGGCGGGGCGTCGAGCGGGATTCCTACGAGCAGTACTTC.

J is TRBJ2-2 and V is TRBV11-2; unclear D gene. Deletions cut 10 bases from V and 6 bases from J, with 9 bases between. There are 11 residues in the CDR3. CDR1 is SGHAT, CDR2 FQNNGV, per germline. The CDR3 spells CATPRAGELFF. The CDR3 DNA sequence: TGTGCCACCCCCCGGGCCGGGGAGCTGTTTTTT. Based on the CDR3 plus reference TRBV11-2 and TRBJ2-2, the full variable domain is EAGVAQSPRYKIIEKRQSVAFWCNPISGHATLYWYQQILGQGPKLLIQFQNNGVVDDSQLPKDRFSAERLKGVDSTLKIQPAKLEDSAVYLCATPRAGELFFGEGSRLTVL.